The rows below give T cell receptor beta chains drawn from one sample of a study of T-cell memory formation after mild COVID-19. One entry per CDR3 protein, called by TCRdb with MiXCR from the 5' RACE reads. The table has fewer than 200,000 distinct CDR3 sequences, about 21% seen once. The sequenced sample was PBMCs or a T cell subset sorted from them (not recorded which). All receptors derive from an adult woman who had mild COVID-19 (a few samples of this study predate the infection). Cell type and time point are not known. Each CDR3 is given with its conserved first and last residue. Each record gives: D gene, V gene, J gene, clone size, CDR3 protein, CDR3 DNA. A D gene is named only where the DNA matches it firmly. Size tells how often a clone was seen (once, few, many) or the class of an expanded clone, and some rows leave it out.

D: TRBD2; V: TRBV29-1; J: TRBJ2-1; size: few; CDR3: CSGVLADSYNEQFF; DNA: TGCAGCGGTGTTCTAGCGGACTCCTACAATGAGCAGTTCTTC
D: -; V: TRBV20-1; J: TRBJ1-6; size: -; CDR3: CSAREVGEYNSPLHF; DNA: TGCAGTGCTAGGGAGGTGGGAGAATATAATTCACCCCTCCACTTT
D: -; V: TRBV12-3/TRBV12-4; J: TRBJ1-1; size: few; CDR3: CASSGDPDTEAFF; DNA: TGTGCCAGCAGCGGCGACCCGGACACTGAAGCTTTCTTT
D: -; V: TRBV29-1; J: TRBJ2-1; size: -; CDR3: CSVSAPAGIPSSYNEQFF; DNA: TGCAGCGTTTCGGCCCCAGCGGGCATACCCAGCTCCTACAATGAGCAGTTCTTC
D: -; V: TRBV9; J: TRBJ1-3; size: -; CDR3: CASSVAGTSGNTIYF; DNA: TGTGCCAGCAGCGTAGCAGGGACCTCTGGAAACACCATATATTTT
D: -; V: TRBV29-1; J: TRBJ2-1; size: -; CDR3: CSVDLGAYNEQFF; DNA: TGCAGCGTTGATCTGGGGGCCTACAATGAGCAGTTCTTC
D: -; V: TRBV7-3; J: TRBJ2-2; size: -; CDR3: CASSLTFPPGTGELFF; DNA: TGTGCCAGCAGCTTAACGTTCCCGCCGGGCACCGGGGAGCTGTTTTTT
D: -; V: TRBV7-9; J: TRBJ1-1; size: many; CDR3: CASSPTSNTEAFF; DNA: TGTGCCAGCAGCCCCACGTCCAACACTGAAGCTTTCTTT
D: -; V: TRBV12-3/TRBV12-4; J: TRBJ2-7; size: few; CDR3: CASSSPGLHYEQYF; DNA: TGTGCCAGCAGTTCCCCGGGACTCCACTACGAGCAGTACTTC
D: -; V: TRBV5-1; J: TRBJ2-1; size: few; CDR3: CASSLVSGYELNNEQFF; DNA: TGCGCCAGCAGCTTGGTGTCGGGTTATGAGTTGAACAATGAGCAGTTCTTC
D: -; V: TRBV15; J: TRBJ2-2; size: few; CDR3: CATSSFPQNTGELFF; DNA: TGTGCCACCAGCAGCTTTCCACAGAACACCGGGGAGCTGTTTTTT
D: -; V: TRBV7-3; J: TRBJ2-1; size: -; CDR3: CASSIGGYNEQFF; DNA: TGTGCCAGCAGTATTGGGGGCTACAATGAGCAGTTCTTC
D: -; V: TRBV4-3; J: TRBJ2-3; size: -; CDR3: CASSQDMWEWSTDTQYF; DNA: TGCGCCAGCAGCCAAGATATGTGGGAGTGGAGCACAGATACGCAGTATTTT
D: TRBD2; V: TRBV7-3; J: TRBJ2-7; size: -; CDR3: CASSSQGGGSYEQYF; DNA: TGTGCCAGCAGCTCCCAGGGCGGGGGGTCCTACGAGCAGTACTTC
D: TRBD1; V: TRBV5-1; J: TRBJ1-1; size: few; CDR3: CASSWTTGTEAFF; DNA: TGCGCCAGCAGCTGGACGACAGGGACTGAAGCTTTCTTT
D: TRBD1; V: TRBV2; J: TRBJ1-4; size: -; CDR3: CASSEADRVGEKLFF; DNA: TGTGCCAGCAGTGAAGCCGACAGGGTTGGGGAAAAACTGTTTTTT
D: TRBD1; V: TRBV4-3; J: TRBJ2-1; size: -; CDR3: CASSHNSGTGPYNEQFF; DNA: TGCGCCAGCAGCCATAACTCCGGGACAGGGCCCTACAATGAGCAGTTCTTC
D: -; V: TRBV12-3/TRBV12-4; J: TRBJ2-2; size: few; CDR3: CASSLGTQELFF; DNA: TGTGCCAGCAGTTTAGGTACTCAGGAGCTGTTTTTT
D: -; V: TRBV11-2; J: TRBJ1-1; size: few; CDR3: CASRSSLDEAFF; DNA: TGTGCCAGCAGGTCCTCCTTGGACGAAGCTTTCTTT
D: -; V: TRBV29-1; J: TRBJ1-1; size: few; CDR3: CSVPREANTEAFF; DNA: TGCAGCGTCCCCAGGGAGGCGAACACTGAAGCTTTCTTT
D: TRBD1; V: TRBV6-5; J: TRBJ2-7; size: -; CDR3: CASSVGQGAHEQYF; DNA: TGTGCCAGCAGCGTAGGACAGGGGGCACACGAGCAGTACTTC
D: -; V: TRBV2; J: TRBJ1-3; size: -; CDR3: CASSEPPGSDRNTIYF; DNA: TGTGCCAGCAGTGAACCCCCGGGTTCGGACCGAAACACCATATATTTT
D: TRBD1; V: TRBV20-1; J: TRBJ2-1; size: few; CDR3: CSAKEGQGVNNEQFF; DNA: TGCAGTGCCAAGGAAGGGCAGGGGGTTAACAATGAGCAGTTCTTC
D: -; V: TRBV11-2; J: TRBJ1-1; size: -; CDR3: CASSLGSGVGRPNTEAFF; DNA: TGTGCCAGCAGCTTAGGTTCGGGGGTGGGCAGGCCGAACACTGAAGCTTTCTTT
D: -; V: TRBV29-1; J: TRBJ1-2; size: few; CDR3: CSAPYRVGYTF; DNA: TGCAGCGCTCCCTACAGGGTTGGCTACACCTTC
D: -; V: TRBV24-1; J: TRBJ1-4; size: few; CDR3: CATSDHSREPGDGKLFF; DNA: TGTGCCACCAGTGACCACTCCCGGGAGCCAGGGGACGGAAAACTGTTTTTT